This T cell receptor (beta chain) was recovered during a study of blood T cell repertoires in COVID-19 (dated by TCRdb to the early 2020s). For the wider study: The collaborator samples originated in the United States, Italy and Spain and spanned the acute and convalescent phases of COVID-19. The material from the prospective study consisted of cDNA or gDNA derived from T cells, B-cell-depleted T cells, or PBMCs. The dataset comprised deeply sampled blood TCRbeta repertoires from subjects exposed to, actively infected with, or recovered from COVID-19. A freely available public database, intended as a resource for researchers studying the immune response to SARS-CoV-2, is where the repertoires were released. Samples came from the ongoing ImmuneRACE study (first 160 participants) plus 1,254 subjects from 6 global collaborators. The sample metadata nearly always contained a de-identified subject ID, COVID-19 status, age in years and sex. Where available, HLA class I and class II types were obtained from metadata supplied by the sample provider rather than from assay-based typing. Broad study findings and their caveats: Clinical and demographic metadata were provided uncurated, with the amount varying by source and participant.

The germline V gene supplies CDR1 MNHEY and CDR2 SVGAGI. The CDR3, cysteine through phenylalanine, is 14 amino acids long. Just CDR3 DNA is preserved here, 42 bases in frame from base 1. For this chain, trimming is 6 bases at the V end and 6 bases at the J end, and the number of junction bases without a gene match is 6. Whole blood was collected in K2EDTA tubes by collaborating institutions according to the institutions' own protocols. For TCRbeta analysis, collaborators shipped samples in one of three forms: frozen whole blood, isolated PBMCs, or DNA extracted from either of those sample types. A word on this clone: Its antigen specificity is not known. Nothing much larger sits one base from this clone, and base qualities are not available.

The immunoSEQ Assay, a bias-controlled multiplex PCR, was used to amplify TCRbeta CDR3 regions from genomic DNA. The paper's processing steps were these. The number of nucleated cells in each sample was estimated by amplification of reference gene primers within the assay. To quantify the absolute abundance of each unique TCRbeta CDR3 rearrangement, sequence reads were collapsed and filtered. For each sample, productive Simpson clonality was calculated as the square root of Simpson's diversity index across productive rearrangements. TCRdb holds this immuneACCESS table with in-frame rearrangements only. Some clones are missing; in checked studies, unresolved V genes explain under half, and the rest has no known cause. From that table come the V and J calls and clone size; the DNA was used to work out D and trimming. The sample data list nearly 85,000 clones, and over 70% of these were observed just once. The ten most abundant clones make up 17% of the sample.

The source of this sequence is a woman aged 55-75 years with acute or convalescent COVID-19. Sequenced sample: peripheral blood. The rearranged chain carries TRBV6-5 and TRBJ2-7; the central 12 bases match TRBD2. The base sequence is TGTGCCAGCAGCGCTAGCGGGAGGGCTTTCGAGCAGTACTTC. Its translation reads: CASSASGRAFEQYF.